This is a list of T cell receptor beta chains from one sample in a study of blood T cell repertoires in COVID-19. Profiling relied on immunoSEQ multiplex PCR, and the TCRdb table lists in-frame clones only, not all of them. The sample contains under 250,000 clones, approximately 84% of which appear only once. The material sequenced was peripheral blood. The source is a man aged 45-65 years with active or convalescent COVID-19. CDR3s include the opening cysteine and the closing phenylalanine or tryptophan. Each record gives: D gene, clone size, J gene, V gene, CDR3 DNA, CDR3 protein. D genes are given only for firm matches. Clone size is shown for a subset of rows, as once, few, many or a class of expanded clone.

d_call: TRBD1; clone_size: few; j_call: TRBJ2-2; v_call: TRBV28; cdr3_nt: TGTGCCAGCCTGACAGGGGGGGCCGGGGAGCTGTTTTTT; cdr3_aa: CASLTGGAGELFF
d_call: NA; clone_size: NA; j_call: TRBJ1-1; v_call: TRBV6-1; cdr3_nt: TGTGCCAGCAGTGAAGCGGAGATGACCGGGAAAACGTTT; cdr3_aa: CASSEAEMTGKTF
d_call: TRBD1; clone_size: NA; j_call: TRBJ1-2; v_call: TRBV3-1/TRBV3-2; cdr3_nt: TGTGCCAGCAGCCAAGGCCCCGTGGGACAGGGGGGTGACTACACCTTC; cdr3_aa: CASSQGPVGQGGDYTF
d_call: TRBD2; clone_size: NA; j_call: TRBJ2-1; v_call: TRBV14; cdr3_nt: TGTGCCAGCGGGAGGGTTGACAATGAGCAGTTCTTC; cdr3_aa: CASGRVDNEQFF
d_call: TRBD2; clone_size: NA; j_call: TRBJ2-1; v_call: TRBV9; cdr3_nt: TGTGCCAGCAGCGGGGGAGGGAACGATGAGCAGTTCTTC; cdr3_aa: CASSGGGNDEQFF
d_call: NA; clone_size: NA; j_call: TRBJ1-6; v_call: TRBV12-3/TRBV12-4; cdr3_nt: TGTGCCAGCAGTTCAGGAATATGGTCACCCCTCCACTTT; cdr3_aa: CASSSGIWSPLHF
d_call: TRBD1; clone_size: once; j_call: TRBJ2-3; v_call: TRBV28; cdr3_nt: TGTGCCAGCAGTCCCGTCCCGGGACAGGGGCGGAAAGATACGCAGTATTTT; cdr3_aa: CASSPVPGQGRKDTQYF
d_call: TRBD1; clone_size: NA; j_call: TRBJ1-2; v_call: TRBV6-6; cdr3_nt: TGTGCCAGCAGTCGACAGGGTCTGGCGTATGGCTACACCTTC; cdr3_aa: CASSRQGLAYGYTF
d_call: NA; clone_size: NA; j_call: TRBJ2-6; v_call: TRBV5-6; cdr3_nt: TGTGCCAAACACAGAAACGTCCTGACTTTC; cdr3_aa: CAKHRNVLTF
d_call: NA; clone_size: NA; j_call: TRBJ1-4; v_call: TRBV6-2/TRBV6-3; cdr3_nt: TGTGCCAGCAGCGGTACCGGGACAAAAGGAGAAAAACTGTTTTTT; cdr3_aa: CASSGTGTKGEKLFF
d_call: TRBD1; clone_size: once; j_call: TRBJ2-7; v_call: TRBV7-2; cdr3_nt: TGTGCCAGCAGCTTGGACAGGGGGCTCGAGCAGTACTTC; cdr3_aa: CASSLDRGLEQYF
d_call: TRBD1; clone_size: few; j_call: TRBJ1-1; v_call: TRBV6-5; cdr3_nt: TGTGCCAGCAGTTACGCCGGGACAGGGAACACTGAAGCTTTCTTT; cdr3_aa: CASSYAGTGNTEAFF
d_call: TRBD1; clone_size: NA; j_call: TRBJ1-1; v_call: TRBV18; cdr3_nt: TGTGCCAGCTCGTCCCGGGACAGGGGGCGGGACACTGAAGCTTTCTTT; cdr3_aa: CASSSRDRGRDTEAFF
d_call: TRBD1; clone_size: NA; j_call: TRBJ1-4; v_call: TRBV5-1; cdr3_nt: TGCGCCAGCAGCCCCAGACAGGGTGGCGAAAAACTGTTTTTT; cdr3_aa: CASSPRQGGEKLFF
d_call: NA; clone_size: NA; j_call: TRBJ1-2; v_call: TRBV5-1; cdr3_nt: TGCGCCAGCAGCTTGGTGGGGGCGGAGGGCTACACCTTC; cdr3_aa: CASSLVGAEGYTF
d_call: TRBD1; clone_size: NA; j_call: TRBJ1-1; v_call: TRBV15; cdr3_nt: TGTGCCACCAGCAGAGATAGGGCGGGACAGACTGAAGCTTTCTTT; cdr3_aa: CATSRDRAGQTEAFF
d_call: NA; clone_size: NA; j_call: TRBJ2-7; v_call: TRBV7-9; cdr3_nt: TGTGCCAGCAGCTTAGTTCTTGGGGGCACCTACGAGCAGTACTTC; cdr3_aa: CASSLVLGGTYEQYF
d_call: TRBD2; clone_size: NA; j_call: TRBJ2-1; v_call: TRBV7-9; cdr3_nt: TGTGCCAGCAGGTCGGGACTAGCGACCTACAATGAGCAGTTCTTC; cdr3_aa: CASRSGLATYNEQFF
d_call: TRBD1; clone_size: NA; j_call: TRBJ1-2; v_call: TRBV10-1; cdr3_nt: TGCGCCAGCAGTGAAGACAGGGACTATGGCTACACCTTC; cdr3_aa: CASSEDRDYGYTF
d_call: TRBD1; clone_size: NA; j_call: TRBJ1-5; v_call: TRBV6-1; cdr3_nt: TGTGCCAGCAGTGAAGCGGTAGGGGGCATACAGCCCCAGCATTTT; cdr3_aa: CASSEAVGGIQPQHF
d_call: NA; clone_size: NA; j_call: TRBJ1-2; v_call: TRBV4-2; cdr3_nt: TGTGCCAGCAGCCAAGATGGCGTAGGGGATCCTAACTATGGCTACACCTTC; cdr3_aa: CASSQDGVGDPNYGYTF
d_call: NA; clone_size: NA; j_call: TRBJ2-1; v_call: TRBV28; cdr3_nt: TGTGCCAGCAGTTTCCACCGGGACTCCTACAATGAGCAGTTCTTC; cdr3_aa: CASSFHRDSYNEQFF
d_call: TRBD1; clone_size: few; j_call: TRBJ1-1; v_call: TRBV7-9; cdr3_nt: TGTGCCAGCAGGTTTTCCAGGGGGCGGGACACTGAAGCTTTCTTT; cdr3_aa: CASRFSRGRDTEAFF
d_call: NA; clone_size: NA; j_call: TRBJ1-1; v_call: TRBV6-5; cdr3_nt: TGTGCCAGCAGTTGGAGCAGGGAGGGGACTGAAGCTTTCTTT; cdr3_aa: CASSWSREGTEAFF
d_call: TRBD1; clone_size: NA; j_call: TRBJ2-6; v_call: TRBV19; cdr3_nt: TGTGCTACCCAGGGGGCGCAAGGGGCCAACGTCCTGACTTTC; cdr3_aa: CATQGAQGANVLTF
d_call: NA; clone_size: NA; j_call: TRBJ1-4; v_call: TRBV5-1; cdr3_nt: TGCGCCAGCAGCTGGAAAGGGGCAACTAATGAAAAACTGTTTTTT; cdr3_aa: CASSWKGATNEKLFF
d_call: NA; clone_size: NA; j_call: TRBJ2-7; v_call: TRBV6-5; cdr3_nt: TGTGCCAGCAGCCTACTCACTGGTTCCTACGAGCAGTACTTC; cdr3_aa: CASSLLTGSYEQYF
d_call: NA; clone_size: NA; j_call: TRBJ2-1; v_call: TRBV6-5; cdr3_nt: TGTGCCAGCAGTTACTCGAGCGCGACAGAGTACAATGAGCAGTTCTTC; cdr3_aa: CASSYSSATEYNEQFF
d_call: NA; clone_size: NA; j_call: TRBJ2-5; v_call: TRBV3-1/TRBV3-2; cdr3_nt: TGTGCCAGCAGCTGGAGTGGGGCTCAAGAGACCCAGTACTTC; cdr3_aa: CASSWSGAQETQYF
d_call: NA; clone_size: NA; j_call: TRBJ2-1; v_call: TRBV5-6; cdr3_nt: TGTGCCAGCAGCAAGGTACAGGAAAGTGAGCAGTTCTTC; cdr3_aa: CASSKVQESEQFF
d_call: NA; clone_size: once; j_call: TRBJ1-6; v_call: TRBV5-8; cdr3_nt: TGTGCCAGCGCGGGACGGAGCTATAATTCACCCCTCCACTTT; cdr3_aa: CASAGRSYNSPLHF
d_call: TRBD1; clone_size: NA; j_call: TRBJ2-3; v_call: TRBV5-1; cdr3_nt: TGCGCCAGCAGCTTTAACAGGGGAGGCACAGATACGCAGTATTTT; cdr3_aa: CASSFNRGGTDTQYF
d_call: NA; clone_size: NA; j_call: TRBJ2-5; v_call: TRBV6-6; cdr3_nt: TGTGCCAGCAGTTACGAGGTCGGAGAGACCCAGTACTTC; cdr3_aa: CASSYEVGETQYF
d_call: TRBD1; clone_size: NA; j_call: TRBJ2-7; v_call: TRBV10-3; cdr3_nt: TGTGCCACCTGGGACAGGTCCTACGAGCAGTACTTC; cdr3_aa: CATWDRSYEQYF
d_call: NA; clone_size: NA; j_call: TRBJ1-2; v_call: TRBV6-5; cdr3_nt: TGTGCCAGCACCCCCGCGGCGGGTTCCTATGGCTACACCTTC; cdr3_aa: CASTPAAGSYGYTF
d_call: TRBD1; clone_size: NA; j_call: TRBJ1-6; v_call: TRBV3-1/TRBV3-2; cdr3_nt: TGTGCCAGCAGCCACCTAGACAGGGGTAATTCACCCCTCCACTTT; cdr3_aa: CASSHLDRGNSPLHF
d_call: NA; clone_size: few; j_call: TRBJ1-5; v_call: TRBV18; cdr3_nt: TGTGCCAGCTCACCAGGGGCAGGGGACAATCAGCCCCAGCATTTT; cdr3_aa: CASSPGAGDNQPQHF
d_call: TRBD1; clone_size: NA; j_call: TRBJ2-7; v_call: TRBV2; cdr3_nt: TGTGCCAGCAGTGGGTGGACAGGGGAATACGAGCAGTACTTC; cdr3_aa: CASSGWTGEYEQYF
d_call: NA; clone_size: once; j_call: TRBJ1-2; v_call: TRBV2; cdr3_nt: TGTGCCAGCAGGAGGGGGGGCGCTGATGGCTACACCTTC; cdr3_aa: CASRRGGADGYTF
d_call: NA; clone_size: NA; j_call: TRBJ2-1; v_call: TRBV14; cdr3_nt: TGTGCCAGCAGCCAAGTAACCCTTACAGGGTCCTTTTACAATGAGCAGTTCTTC; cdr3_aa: CASSQVTLTGSFYNEQFF
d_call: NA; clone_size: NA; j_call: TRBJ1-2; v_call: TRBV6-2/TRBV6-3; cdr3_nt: TGTGCCAGCGGCCCGGACATAAGGGGTGGCTACACCTTC; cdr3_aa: CASGPDIRGGYTF
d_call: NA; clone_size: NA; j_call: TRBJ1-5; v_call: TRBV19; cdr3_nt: TGTGCCAGTAGTATCTCAGGGGCCCAGCCCCAGCATTTT; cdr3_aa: CASSISGAQPQHF
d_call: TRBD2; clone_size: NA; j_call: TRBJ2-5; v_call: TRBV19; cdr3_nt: TGTGCCAGTAGTATGGAGCGGGGGCCAGAAGAGACCCAGTACTTC; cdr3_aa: CASSMERGPEETQYF
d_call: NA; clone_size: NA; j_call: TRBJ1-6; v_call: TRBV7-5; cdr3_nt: TGTGTCAGAAGCTTAGTGCCGGGACAGAGGACAACACCCCTCCACTTT; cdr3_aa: CVRSLVPGQRTTPLHF
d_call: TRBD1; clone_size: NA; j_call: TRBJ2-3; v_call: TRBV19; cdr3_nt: TGTGCCAGTAGTGGGGGACGGACAGGGACAGATACGCAGTATTTT; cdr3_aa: CASSGGRTGTDTQYF
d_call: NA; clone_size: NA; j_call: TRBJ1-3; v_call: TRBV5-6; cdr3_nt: TGTGCCAGCAGCTTGTGGGAGCCTGGAAACACCATATATTTT; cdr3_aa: CASSLWEPGNTIYF
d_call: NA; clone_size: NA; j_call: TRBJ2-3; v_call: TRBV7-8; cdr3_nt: TGTGCCAGCAGCTTACTGACAGATACAGATACGCAGTATTTT; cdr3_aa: CASSLLTDTDTQYF
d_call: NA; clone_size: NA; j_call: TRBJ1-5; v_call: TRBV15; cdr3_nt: TGTGCCACCACGGAGGGAACGAGCAATCAGCCCCAGCATTTT; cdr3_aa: CATTEGTSNQPQHF